Shown below are 18 T cell receptor beta chains from a single sample sequenced in a study of shared clonotypes between healthy human individuals. Repertoires were generated with immunoSEQ multiplex PCR, while TCRdb's copy carries only in-frame clones and drops some. The sample contains 550,000 to 700,000 clones, 73% of which appear only once. The sample was memory CD4+ T cells sorted from blood. Subset: CD45RA-negative fraction. Source of these receptors: a woman in her twenties or thirties in good health.

V usage is TRBV5-1 and J usage is TRBJ2-5; tentatively, D is TRBD2 (7 bases). The CDR3 runs 14 residues. Germline V gene lookup returns CDR1 SGHRS and CDR2 YFSETQ. The V end lost 5 bases, the J end lost 5 bases, and 16 bases lay between the germline ends. This CDR3 is CASRVGRGFETQYF. The CDR3 DNA reads as TGCGCCAGCAGAGTGGGGAGGGGGTTCGAGACCCAGTACTTC.

This rearrangement joins TRBV5-1 to TRBJ1-4, with 8 bases matching TRBD1. The CDR3 spans 14 residues. Trimming cost V 4 bases and J 7 bases; bases outside gene matches: 6. The germline CDR1 and CDR2 sequences are SGHRS and YFSETQ. The CDR3 nucleotides read TGCGCCAGCAGCGATGGACAGGGTGGTGAAAAACTGTTTTTT. Translation: CASSDGQGGEKLFF.

This chain joins TRBV15 and TRBJ2-4; TRBD1 agrees at 8 bases. The CDR3 is 16 residues long. The junction had 10 bases not matched to a gene; V was cut back by 1 base and J by 8 bases. Germline CDR1 and CDR2: LNHNV and YYDKDF (reference sequence). This CDR3 reads CATSRGDRTGKDIQYF. In nucleotides, the CDR3 is TGTGCCACCAGCAGAGGGGACAGGACGGGAAAGGACATTCAGTACTTC. The variable domain in full, completed from reference TRBV15 and TRBJ2-4, reads DAMVIQNPRYQVTQFGKPVTLSCSQTLNHNVMYWYQQKSSQAPKLLFHYYDKDFNNEADTPDNFQSRRPNTSFCFLDIRSPGLGDTAMYLCATSRGDRTGKDIQYFGAGTRLSVL.

The V call is TRBV6-5, the J call TRBJ2-3; D remains unclear. Trimming left V 2 bases short and J 0 bases short, with 9 bases between. The CDR3 sequence is 15 residues long. In germline, CDR1 is MNHEY, CDR2 SVGAGI. CDR3 in amino acids: CASSYTRDSTDTQYF. The DNA of the CDR3 is TGTGCCAGCAGTTACACCCGTGACAGCACAGATACGCAGTATTTT.

The table lists this clone with a few counts. The J gene is TRBJ1-2, the V gene TRBV5-4; possibly TRBD1 for D (6 bases). Germline V CDR1 and CDR2: SGHNT, YYREEE (reference sequence). The CDR3 is 16 amino acids. Trimming took off 5 bases at V and 8 bases at J, with 25 bases between the two ends. CDR3: CASRISSGTGMRGYTF. The CDR3 DNA follows: TGTGCCAGCAGAATTAGCTCGGGCACAGGGATGCGCGGCTACACCTTC.

The chain recombines TRBV7-2 with TRBJ2-1, with D possibly matching TRBD2 (7 bases). This CDR3 is 16 amino acids long. Germline V gene data show CDR1 as SGHTA and CDR2 as FQGNSA. Trimming took 2 bases from V and 1 from J, leaving 12 bases between them. The CDR3 loop reads CASSLRGTKSYNEQFF. For the CDR3, the DNA is TGTGCCAGCAGCTTAAGGGGGACTAAATCCTACAATGAGCAGTTCTTC.

This chain connects TRBV5-6 to TRBJ2-7; 11 bases map to TRBD2. CDR3 length: 16 amino acids. J gave up 6 bases and V 4 bases, and 12 bases lay outside the gene matches. CDR1 and CDR2 (germline): SGHDT, YYEEEE. The CDR3, as DNA: TGTGCCAGCAGCCTCTATGTAGCGGGAGGGCCCGTCGAGCAGTACTTC. Translation: CASSLYVAGGPVEQYF.

In its sample, this clone was seen once. The V and J genes are TRBV7-6 and TRBJ2-2; D gene ambiguous. The CDR3 spans 14 residues. The germline gives CDR1 SGHVS, CDR2 FNYEAQ. V was clipped by 0 bases and J by 6 bases, with 8 bases between them. CDR3 DNA: TGTGCCAGCAGCTTAGCCGTATCCGCCGGGGAGCTGTTTTTT. This gives the protein CASSLAVSAGELFF.

There are a few counts of this clone. The chain employs TRBV2 and TRBJ1-5; 8 nucleotides match TRBD1. The CDR3 is 15 amino acids. With V trimmed by 8 bases and J by 4 bases, 10 bases remained unmatched. The germline CDR1 and CDR2 sequences are SNHLY and FYNNEI. As DNA, the CDR3 is TGTGCCAGCGGGCAGGGGGCCCGTGGAAATCAGCCCCAGCATTTT. Its translation is CASGQGARGNQPQHF.

This rearrangement joins TRBV30 to TRBJ2-5; D is uncertain. The germline gives CDR1 GTSNPN, CDR2 SVGIG (reference sequence). The length of the CDR3 is 13 residues. V was shortened by 2 bases and J by 2 bases, with 9 bases between the two germline ends. The CDR3 nucleotides are TGTGCCTGGAGTTCAAACATTCAAGAGACCCAGTACTTC. Translation gives CAWSSNIQETQYF.

The V and J genes are TRBV9 and TRBJ2-5, with 11 bases matching TRBD2. TRBJ2-7 matches the DNA end more closely, so the J call is doubtful. This CDR3 is built from 13 residues. Germline lookup yields CDR1 SGDLS and CDR2 YYNGEE. The CDR3 DNA follows: TGTGCCAGCAGCAGAGGGACTAGCGGCGAGCAGTACTTC. Translating gives CASSRGTSGEQYF.

The chain combines TRBV19 with TRBJ2-1, with a tentative D call TRBD2 (5 bases). Trimming removed 5 bases at V and 8 bases at J, with 10 bases between. The CDR3 loop spans 12 amino acids. Germline V CDR1 and CDR2: LNHDA, SQIVND (reference sequence). CDR3 amino acids: CASSLHSDEQFF. In nucleotides, the CDR3 is TGTGCCAGTAGTCTTCATAGCGATGAGCAGTTCTTC.

The V call is TRBV7-9, the J call TRBJ2-7; D is possibly TRBD2 (5 bases). The J call may be incorrect, as the DNA end agrees better with TRBJ2-1. Germline assignment: CDR1 SEHNR and CDR2 FQNEAQ (reference sequence). The length of the CDR3 is 16 residues. The CDR3, as DNA: TGTGCCAGCAGCAAAGGTGGGAGCCTGATAAACAATGAGCAGTTCTTC. Translation gives CASSKGGSLINNEQFF.

This sequence joins TRBV9 and TRBJ2-1, with 9 nucleotides matching TRBD2. This CDR3 spans 16 amino acids. The J segment lost 2 bases and the V segment lost 4 bases, leaving 7 bases of the junction unmatched. Per germline, CDR1 SGDLS and CDR2 YYNGEE. The CDR3 sequence is CASSIGTSYPYNEQFF. The CDR3 region has the DNA TGTGCCAGCAGCATAGGGACTAGCTATCCCTACAATGAGCAGTTCTTC.

The rearrangement links TRBV12-5 to TRBJ2-1, with TRBD1 identical over 11 bases. The CDR3 runs 18 residues. Germline V gene lookup returns CDR1 LGHNT and CDR2 FRNRAP. Trimming at V came to 0 bases and at J to 6 bases, leaving 10 bases not matched to a gene. The CDR3 DNA is TGTGCTAGTGGTTTGGTACCGGTGGGACAGGGGGTAGGCAATGAGCAGTTCTTC. Protein sequence: CASGLVPVGQGVGNEQFF.

This clone was observed a handful of times. The junction differs from germline at one of its ends, possibly a read error. This chain connects TRBV19 to TRBJ1-2; D uncertain. The CDR3 extends over 14 amino acids. Germline CDR1 is LNHDA and CDR2 is SQIVND (reference sequence). The CDR3 reads CASSVDFINYGYTF. CDR3 DNA: TGTGCCAGTAGTGTAGACTTTATTAACTATGGCTACACCTTC.

V usage is TRBV15 and J usage is TRBJ2-2; D ambiguous. Looked up from germline, CDR1 is LNHNV and CDR2 is YYDKDF (reference sequence). Trimming removed 9 bases from V and 7 bases from J, with 9 bases in between. This CDR3 spans 11 amino acids. The CDR3 loop is CATIVDGELFF. The CDR3 nucleotides read TGTGCCACAATAGTTGACGGGGAGCTGTTTTTT.

J is TRBJ2-7 and V is TRBV19; TRBD2 agrees at 9 bases. Germline-derived CDR1 and CDR2 are LNHDA and SQIVND (reference sequence). The trim removed 9 bases at V and 2 bases at J, leaving 11 bases unmatched. The CDR3 loop spans 15 amino acids. CDR3 nucleotides: TGTGCCAGCGGGGGGGGAGCGGGAGGACCCTACGAGCAGTACTTC. As protein: CASGGGAGGPYEQYF.